The clone carrying this TCR beta chain was seen a few times. The antigen remains unidentified. These data are taken from a study of fetal regulatory T cell absence and autoimmunity. Study context: IPEX patients had exocrine pancreas autoimmunity without clinical diabetes.

The CDR3 runs 16 residues. The assay was run at survey level. Method: immunoSEQ multiplex PCR; TCRdb's copy keeps in-frame clones and lacks some. Among around 100,000 clones, about two thirds were seen once, and the ten largest hold just under 2%. Study results and caveats: Pancreas TCRs were oligoclonally enriched versus cord blood, some clones over 80-fold. The oligoclonal enrichment was interpreted as supporting antigen-driven pancreatic autoimmunity before birth in IPEX syndrome.

This clonotype was sampled from a male donor with IPEX syndrome. The sequenced material came from pancreas tissue. This sequence joins TRBV21-1 and TRBJ2-7; whether TRBD1, the table's D call, matches the DNA was not checked. TRBV21-1 is an annotated pseudogene. The CDR3 DNA is TGTGCCAGCAGCAAAGATCCGGGACAGGGGGCCTACGAGCAGTACTTC. Translated: CASSKDPGQGAYEQYF.